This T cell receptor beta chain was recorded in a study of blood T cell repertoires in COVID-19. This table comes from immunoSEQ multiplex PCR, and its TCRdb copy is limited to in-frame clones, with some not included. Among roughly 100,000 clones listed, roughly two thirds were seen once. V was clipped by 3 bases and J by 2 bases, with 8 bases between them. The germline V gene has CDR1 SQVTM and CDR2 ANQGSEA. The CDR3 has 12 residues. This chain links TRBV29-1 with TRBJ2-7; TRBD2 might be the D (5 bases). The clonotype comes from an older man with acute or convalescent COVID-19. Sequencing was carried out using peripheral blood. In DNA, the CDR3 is TGCAGCGTTGAGGACTTGACCTACGAGCAGTACTTC. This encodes CSVEDLTYEQYF.